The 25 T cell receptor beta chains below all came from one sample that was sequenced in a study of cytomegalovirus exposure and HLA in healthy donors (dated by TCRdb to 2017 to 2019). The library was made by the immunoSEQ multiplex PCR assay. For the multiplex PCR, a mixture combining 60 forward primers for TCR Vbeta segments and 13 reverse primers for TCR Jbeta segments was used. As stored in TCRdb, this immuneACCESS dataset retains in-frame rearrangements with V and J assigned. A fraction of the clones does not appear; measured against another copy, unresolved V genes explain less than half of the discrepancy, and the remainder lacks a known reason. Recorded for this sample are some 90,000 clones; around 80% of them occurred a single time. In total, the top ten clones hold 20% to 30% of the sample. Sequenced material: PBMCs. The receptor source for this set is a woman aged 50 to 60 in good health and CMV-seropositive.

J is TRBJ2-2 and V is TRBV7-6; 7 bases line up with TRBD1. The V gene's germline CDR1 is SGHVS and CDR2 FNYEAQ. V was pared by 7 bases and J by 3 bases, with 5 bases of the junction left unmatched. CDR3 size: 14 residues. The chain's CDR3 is CASTRGQHTGELFF. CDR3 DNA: TGTGCCAGCACTAGGGGACAGCACACCGGGGAGCTGTTTTTT. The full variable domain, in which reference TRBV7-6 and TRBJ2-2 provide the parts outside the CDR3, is GAGVSQSPRYKVTKRGQDVALRCDPISGHVSLYWYRQALGQGPEFLTYFNYEAQQDKSGLPNDRFSAERPEGSISTLTIQRTEQRDSAMYRCASTRGQHTGELFFGEGSRLTVL.

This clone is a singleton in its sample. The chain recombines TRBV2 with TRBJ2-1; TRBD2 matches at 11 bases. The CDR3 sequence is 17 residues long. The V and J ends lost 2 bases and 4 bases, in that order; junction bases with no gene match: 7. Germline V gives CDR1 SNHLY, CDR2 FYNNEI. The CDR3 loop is CASSELASGGRYNEQFF. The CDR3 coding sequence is TGTGCCAGCAGTGAATTGGCTAGCGGGGGGCGGTACAATGAGCAGTTCTTC.

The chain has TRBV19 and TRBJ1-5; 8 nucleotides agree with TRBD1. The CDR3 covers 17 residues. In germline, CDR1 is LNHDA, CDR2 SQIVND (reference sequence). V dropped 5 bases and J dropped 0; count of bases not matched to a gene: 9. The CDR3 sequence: CASSASTGGYSNQPQHF. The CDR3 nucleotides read TGTGCCAGTAGTGCGTCTACAGGGGGGTATAGCAATCAGCCCCAGCATTTT.

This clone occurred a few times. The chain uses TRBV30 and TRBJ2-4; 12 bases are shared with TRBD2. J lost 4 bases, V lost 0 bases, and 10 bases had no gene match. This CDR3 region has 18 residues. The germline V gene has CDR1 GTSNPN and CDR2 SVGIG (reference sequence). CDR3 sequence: CAWSVVTSGRRIKNIQYF. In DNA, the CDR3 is TGTGCCTGGAGTGTGGTGACTAGCGGGAGAAGGATTAAAAACATTCAGTACTTC.

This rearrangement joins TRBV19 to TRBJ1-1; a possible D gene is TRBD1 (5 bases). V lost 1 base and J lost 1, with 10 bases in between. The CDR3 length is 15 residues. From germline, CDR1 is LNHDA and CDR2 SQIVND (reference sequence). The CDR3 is CASSIGGVANTEAFF. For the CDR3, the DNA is TGTGCCAGTAGTATAGGGGGGGTGGCGAACACTGAAGCTTTCTTT. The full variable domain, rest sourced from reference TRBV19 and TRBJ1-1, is DGGITQSPKYLFRKEGQNVTLSCEQNLNHDAMYWYRQDPGQGLRLIYYSQIVNDFQKGDIAEGYSVSREKKESFPLTVTSAQKNPTAFYLCASSIGGVANTEAFFGQGTRLTVV.

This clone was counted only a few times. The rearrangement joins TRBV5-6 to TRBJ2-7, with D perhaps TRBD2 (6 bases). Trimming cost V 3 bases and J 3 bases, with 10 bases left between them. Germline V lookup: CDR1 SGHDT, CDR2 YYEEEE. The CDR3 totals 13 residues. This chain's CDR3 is CASSWWGDYEQYF. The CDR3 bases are TGTGCCAGCAGCTGGTGGGGGGACTACGAGCAGTACTTC.

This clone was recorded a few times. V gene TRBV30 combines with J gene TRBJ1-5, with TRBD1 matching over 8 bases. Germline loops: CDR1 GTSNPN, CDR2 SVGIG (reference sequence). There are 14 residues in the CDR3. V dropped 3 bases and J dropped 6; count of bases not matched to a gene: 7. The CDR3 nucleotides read TGTGCCTGGAGCGGACAGGGTTTGGGTCAGCCCCAGCATTTT. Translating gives CAWSGQGLGQPQHF.

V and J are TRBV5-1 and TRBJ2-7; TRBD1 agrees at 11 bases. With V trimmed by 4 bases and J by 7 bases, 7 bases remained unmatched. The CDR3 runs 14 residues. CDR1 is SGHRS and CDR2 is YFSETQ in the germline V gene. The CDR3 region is CASSPGQGAWEQYF. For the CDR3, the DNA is TGCGCCAGCAGCCCCGGACAGGGGGCGTGGGAGCAGTACTTC.

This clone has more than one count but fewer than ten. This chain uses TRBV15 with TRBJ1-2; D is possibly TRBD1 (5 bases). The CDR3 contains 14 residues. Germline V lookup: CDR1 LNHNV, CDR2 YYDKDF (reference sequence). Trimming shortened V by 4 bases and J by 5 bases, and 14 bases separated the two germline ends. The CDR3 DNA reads TGTGCCACCAGCACAGGTCAGGGTGGGTATGGCTACACCTTC. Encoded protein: CATSTGQGGYGYTF.

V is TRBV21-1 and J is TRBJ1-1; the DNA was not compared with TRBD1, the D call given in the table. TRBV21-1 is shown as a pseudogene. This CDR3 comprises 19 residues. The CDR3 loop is CASSKGAPWTGSMNTEAFF. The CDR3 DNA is TGTGCCAGCAGCAAAGGGGCCCCCTGGACAGGGTCAATGAACACTGAAGCTTTCTTT.

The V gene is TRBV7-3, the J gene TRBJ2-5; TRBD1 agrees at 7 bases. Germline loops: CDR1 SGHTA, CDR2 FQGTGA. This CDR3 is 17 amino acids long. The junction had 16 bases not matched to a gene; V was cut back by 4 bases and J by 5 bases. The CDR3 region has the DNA TGTGCCAGCAGCTCCCTCCCGACAGGGACGTCTGGTGAGACCCAGTACTTC. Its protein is CASSSLPTGTSGETQYF. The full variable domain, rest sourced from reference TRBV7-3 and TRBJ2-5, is GAGVSQTPSNKVTEKGKYVELRCDPISGHTALYWYRQSLGQGPEFLIYFQGTGAADDSGLPNDRFFAVRPEGSVSTLKIQRTERGDSAVYLCASSSLPTGTSGETQYFGPGTRLLVL.

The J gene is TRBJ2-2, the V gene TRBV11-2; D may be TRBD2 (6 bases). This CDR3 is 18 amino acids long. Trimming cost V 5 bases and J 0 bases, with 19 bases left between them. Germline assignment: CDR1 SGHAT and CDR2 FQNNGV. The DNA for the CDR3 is TGTGCCAGCAGCGCGATCCCGCCGGGGGTCCCGAACACCGGGGAGCTGTTTTTT. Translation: CASSAIPPGVPNTGELFF.

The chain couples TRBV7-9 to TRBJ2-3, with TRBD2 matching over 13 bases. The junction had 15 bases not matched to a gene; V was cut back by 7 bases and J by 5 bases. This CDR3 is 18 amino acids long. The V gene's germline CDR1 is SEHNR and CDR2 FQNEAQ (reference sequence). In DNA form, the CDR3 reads TGTGCCAGCATCTCACCGGGACTAGCGGGAAAAGGGGGAGATACGCAGTATTTT. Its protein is CASISPGLAGKGGDTQYF.

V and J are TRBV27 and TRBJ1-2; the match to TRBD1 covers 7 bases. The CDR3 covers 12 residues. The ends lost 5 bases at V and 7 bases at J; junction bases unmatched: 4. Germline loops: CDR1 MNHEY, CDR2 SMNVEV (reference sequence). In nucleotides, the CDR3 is TGTGCCAGCAGTACGACAGGGTTTGGCTACACCTTC. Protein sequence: CASSTTGFGYTF.

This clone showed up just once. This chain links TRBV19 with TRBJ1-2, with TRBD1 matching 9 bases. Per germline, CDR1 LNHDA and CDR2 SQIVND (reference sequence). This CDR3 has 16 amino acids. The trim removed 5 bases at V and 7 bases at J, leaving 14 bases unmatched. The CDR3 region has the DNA TGTGCCAGTAGTGCCACCGCAACAGGGGGCGACGGTGGCTACACCTTC. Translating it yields CASSATATGGDGGYTF.

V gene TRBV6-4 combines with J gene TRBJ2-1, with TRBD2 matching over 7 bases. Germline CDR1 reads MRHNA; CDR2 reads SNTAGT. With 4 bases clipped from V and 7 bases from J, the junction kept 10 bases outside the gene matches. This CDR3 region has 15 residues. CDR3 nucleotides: TGTGCCAGCAGTGCGAGAAGCGGGACCTGGAATGAGCAGTTCTTC. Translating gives CASSARSGTWNEQFF.

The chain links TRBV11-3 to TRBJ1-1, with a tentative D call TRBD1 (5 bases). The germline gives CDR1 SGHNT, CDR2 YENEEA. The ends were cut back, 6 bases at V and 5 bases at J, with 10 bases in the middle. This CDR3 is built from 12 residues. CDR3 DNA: TGTGCCAGCAGGGGGGGGAGAACTGAAGCTTTCTTT. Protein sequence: CASRGGRTEAFF.

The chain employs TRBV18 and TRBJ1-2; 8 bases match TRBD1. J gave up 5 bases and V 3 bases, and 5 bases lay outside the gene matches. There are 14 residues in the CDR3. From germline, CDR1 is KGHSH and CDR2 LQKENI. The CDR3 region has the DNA TGTGCCAGCTCACCGGGAACAGGGGGGTATGGCTACACCTTC. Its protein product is CASSPGTGGYGYTF.

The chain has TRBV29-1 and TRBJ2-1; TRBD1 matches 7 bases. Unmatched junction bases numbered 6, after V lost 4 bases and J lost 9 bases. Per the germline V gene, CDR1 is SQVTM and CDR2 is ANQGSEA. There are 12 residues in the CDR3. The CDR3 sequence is CSVVVTGSEQFF. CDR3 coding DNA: TGCAGCGTTGTGGTGACAGGGAGTGAGCAGTTCTTC.

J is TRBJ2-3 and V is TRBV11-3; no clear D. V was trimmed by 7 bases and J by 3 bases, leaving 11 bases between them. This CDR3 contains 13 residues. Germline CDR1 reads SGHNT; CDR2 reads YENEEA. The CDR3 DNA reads TGTGCCAGCACCTCACGGTGGACAGATACGCAGTATTTT. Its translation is CASTSRWTDTQYF.

CDR3 region: CASSIGATANTEAFF. The CDR3 DNA is TGTGCCAGTAGTATAGGGGCCACCGCGAACACTGAAGCTTTCTTT. The rearrangement uses TRBV19 and TRBJ1-1; D unclear. V was shortened by 1 base and J by 1 base, with 10 bases between the two germline ends. This CDR3 is 15 amino acids long. CDR1 is LNHDA and CDR2 is SQIVND in the germline V gene (reference sequence).

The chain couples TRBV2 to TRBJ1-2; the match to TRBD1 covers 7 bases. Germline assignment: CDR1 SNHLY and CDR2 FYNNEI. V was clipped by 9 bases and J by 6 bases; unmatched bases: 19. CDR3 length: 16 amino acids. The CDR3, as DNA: TGTGCCAGTTTAGATCGAACCGGGACAGTAAAACATGGCTACACCTTC. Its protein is CASLDRTGTVKHGYTF.

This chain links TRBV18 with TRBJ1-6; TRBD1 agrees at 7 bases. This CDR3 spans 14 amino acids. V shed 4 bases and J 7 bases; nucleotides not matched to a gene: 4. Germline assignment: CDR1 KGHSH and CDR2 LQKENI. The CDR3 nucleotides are TGTGCCAGCTCACTGGACAGGAGGAATTCACCCCTCCACTTT. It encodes CASSLDRRNSPLHF.

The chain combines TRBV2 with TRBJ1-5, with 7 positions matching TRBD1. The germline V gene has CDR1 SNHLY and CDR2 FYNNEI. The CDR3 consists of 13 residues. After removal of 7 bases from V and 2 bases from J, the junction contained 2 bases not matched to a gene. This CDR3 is CASKGAGNQPQHF. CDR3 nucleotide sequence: TGTGCCAGCAAGGGGGCAGGCAATCAGCCCCAGCATTTT.

The CDR3 nucleotides are TGTGCCAGCTCCCCCTCCGAGGGGGCGATTGATTCACCCCTCCACTTT. Encoded protein: CASSPSEGAIDSPLHF. V gene TRBV18 combines with J gene TRBJ1-6; 7 nucleotides agree with TRBD1. Germline loops: CDR1 KGHSH, CDR2 LQKENI. The V and J ends lost 6 bases and 8 bases, in that order; junction bases with no gene match: 13. The CDR3 is 16 amino acids.